A single sample is the source of the 26 T cell receptor beta chains below, sequenced in a study of T cells in Graves' hyperthyroidism and ophthalmopathy. The investigators amplified TCR beta CDR3 regions from RNA transcripts. An initial round of RT-PCR targeting the TCR CDR3 relied on the HTBI primer set. TCRdb re-called the multiplex PCR reads with MiXCR, one entry per CDR3 protein. The sample has approximately 600,000 distinct CDR3 sequences, around 16% seen once. The sequencing sample was made of blood. These receptors originate from a woman aged 25 to 45 with Graves' hyperthyroidism.

The sample holds a few counts of this clonotype. The chain carries TRBV5-8 and TRBJ1-5; perhaps TRBD1 as D (5 bases). The germline CDR1 and CDR2 sequences are SGHTS and YDEGEE. The V gene lost 5 bases and the J gene lost 1 base, with 13 bases spanning the gap. The CDR3 extends over 15 amino acids. Here the CDR3 reads CASSPGPVSNQPQHF. CDR3 sequence (DNA): TGTGCCAGCAGTCCGGGGCCGGTGAGCAATCAGCCCCAGCATTTT.

The chain recombines TRBV6-2 or TRBV6-3 with TRBJ2-7, with 8 bases matching TRBD2. The germline V gene encodes CDR1 MNHEY and CDR2 SVGEGT. V was pared by 8 bases and J by 6 bases, with 12 bases of the junction left unmatched. The CDR3 loop spans 14 amino acids. This chain's CDR3 is CASGEGLGLSEQYF. The DNA for the CDR3 is TGTGCCAGCGGTGAGGGACTAGGTCTCTCCGAGCAGTACTTC.

This clonotype was seen ten or more times. The junction departs from the called germline gene at one end, perhaps through a read error. The rearrangement joins TRBV28 to TRBJ2-7; 7 positions match TRBD1. CDR3 size: 14 residues. Germline CDR1 MDHEN, CDR2 SYDVKM. CDR3 bases: TGTGCCAGCGGTTTAGGGGGCTCGTCCTACGAGCAGTACTTC. This gives the protein CASGLGGSSYEQYF.

Only a few counts were recorded for this clonotype. No conserved phenylalanine or tryptophan is present at the end of the CDR3, so a read error is the likely explanation. V is TRBV28 and J is TRBJ2-1; 9 bases fit TRBD2. CDR1 MDHEN and CDR2 SYDVKM come from the germline V gene. The CDR3 contains 17 residues. V shed 6 bases and J 6 bases; nucleotides not matched to a gene: 15. The CDR3 loop reads CASSSPVAGVHGNEQFL. CDR3 DNA sequence: TGTGCCAGCAGCTCTCCCGTAGCGGGAGTGCACGGCAATGAGCAGTTCCTC.

DNA for the CDR3: TGTGCCAGTAGTATAGCTGGGGCGGGAGTTTCGACAGATACGCAGTATTTT. Translating gives CASSIAGAGVSTDTQYF. The chain recombines TRBV19 with TRBJ2-3, with 7 bases fitting TRBD2. The CDR3 is 17 amino acids. Trimming at V came to 1 base and at J to 3 bases, leaving 10 bases not matched to a gene. Germline-derived CDR1 and CDR2 are LNHDA and SQIVND (reference sequence).

V usage is TRBV5-1 and J usage is TRBJ2-1; weak D call: TRBD2 (6 bases). This CDR3 is built from 17 residues. The V gene lost 4 bases and the J gene lost 0 bases, with 17 bases spanning the gap. Germline V gives CDR1 SGHRS, CDR2 YFSETQ. The CDR3 protein is CASSPARRESSYNEQFF. The CDR3 bases are TGCGCCAGCAGCCCCGCAAGGCGGGAAAGCTCCTACAATGAGCAGTTCTTC.

This clonotype was counted at least ten times. This chain uses TRBV12-3 or TRBV12-4 with TRBJ2-6, with 7 bases fitting TRBD1. The CDR3 covers 17 residues. With 6 bases clipped from V and 0 bases from J, the junction kept 8 bases outside the gene matches. CDR3 sequence reads: CASRPTGFGSGANVLTF. CDR3 bases: TGTGCCAGCAGACCGACAGGGTTTGGCTCTGGGGCCAACGTCCTGACTTTC.

Many counts were recorded for this clonotype. The V call is TRBV6-1, the J call TRBJ2-7, with D tentatively TRBD1 or TRBD2 (6 bases each). Per the germline V gene, CDR1 is MNHNS and CDR2 is SASEGT. CDR3 length: 13 residues. The V end was cut by 10 bases, the J end by 5 bases, with 18 bases between. For the CDR3, the DNA is TGTGCCATTTCGAGGGGGGTGGATCACGAGCAGTACTTC. This encodes CAISRGVDHEQYF.

In this sample, this clonotype turned up many times. The junction and the germline gene differ at one end; a read error may be behind it. The chain links TRBV5-1 to TRBJ1-2; TRBD1 matches at 8 bases. The germline V gene has CDR1 SGHRS and CDR2 YFSETQ. CDR3 size: 14 residues. CDR3 amino acids: CASSLQGANYGYTF. The CDR3 nucleotides read TGTGCCAGCAGCTTGCAGGGGGCGAACTATGGCTACACCTTC.

This clonotype appeared once. Being one base from a much bigger clone, this may be a read error. The chain joins TRBV29-1 to TRBJ1-1; 7 positions match TRBD1. Germline V gives CDR1 SQVTM, CDR2 ANQGSEA. The junction had 12 bases not matched to a gene; V was cut back by 2 bases and J by 6 bases. This CDR3 is 15 amino acids long. Here the CDR3 DNA reads TGCAGCGTTGAAAAAACAGACAGGGTTAACGCTGAAGCTTTCTTT. Its protein is CSVEKTDRVNAEAFF.

The sample holds many counts of this clonotype. The chain carries TRBV7-8 and TRBJ2-7; 7 bases map to TRBD1. CDR1 is SGHVS and CDR2 is FQNEAQ in the germline V gene. V shed 4 bases, J shed 2 bases, and the junction held 2 bases outside the gene matches. There are 13 residues in the CDR3. This CDR3 is CASSSGQPYEQYF. The CDR3 nucleotides are TGTGCCAGCAGCTCGGGACAGCCCTACGAGCAGTACTTC. Full variable domain (rest looked up from reference TRBV7-8 and TRBJ2-7): GAGVSQSPRYKVAKRGQDVALRCDPISGHVSLFWYQQALGQGPEFLTYFQNEAQLDKSGLPSDRFFAERPEGSVSTLKIQRTQQEDSAVYLCASSSGQPYEQYFGPGTRLTVT.

The rearrangement uses TRBV5-1 and TRBJ1-4, with D unclear. CDR1 is SGHRS, CDR2 YFSETQ, per germline. The length of the CDR3 is 16 residues. V was clipped by 0 bases and J by 8 bases, with 17 bases between them. DNA of the CDR3: TGCGCCAGCAGCTTGGATTACTCCTCCGGTGGAGAAAAACTGTTTTTT. Residues: CASSLDYSSGGEKLFF.

There are many counts of this clonotype. The genes are TRBV28 and TRBJ1-3; possible D gene TRBD1, 5 bases. The CDR3 spans 14 residues. The V gene's germline CDR1 is MDHEN and CDR2 SYDVKM. Trimming left V 6 bases short and J 0 bases short, with 9 bases between. The CDR3 region is CASSPTVSGNTIYF. The DNA of the CDR3 is TGTGCCAGCAGCCCGACAGTCTCTGGAAACACCATATATTTT.

This clonotype has more than one count but fewer than ten. The chain's CDR3 is CASRLWTSGDYEQYF. DNA of the CDR3: TGTGCCAGCAGACTTTGGACTAGCGGAGACTACGAGCAGTACTTC. The chain carries TRBV27 and TRBJ2-7; TRBD2 matches 10 bases. Germline V gene sequence: CDR1 MNHEY, CDR2 SMNVEV (reference sequence). The CDR3 consists of 15 residues. V lost 6 bases and J lost 3; bases outside the gene matches: 8.

This clonotype was counted at least ten times. J is TRBJ2-2 and V is TRBV24-1; possible D gene TRBD2, 6 bases. V lost 1 base, J lost 7 bases, and 18 bases lay in between. From germline, CDR1 is KGHDR and CDR2 SFDVKD. This CDR3 spans 17 amino acids. CDR3 sequence: CATSDLTGRVGGGELFF. DNA of the CDR3: TGTGCCACCAGTGATTTAACCGGGAGAGTCGGTGGCGGGGAGCTGTTTTTT.

This clonotype was seen only a few times. The genes are TRBV20-1 and TRBJ2-5; D is perhaps TRBD2 (6 bases). The CDR3 runs 13 residues. CDR1 is DFQATT, CDR2 SNEGSKA, per germline (reference sequence). V shed 1 base and J shed 4 bases, with 10 bases lying between them. The CDR3 bases are TGCAGTGCTAGAGGGAACGGGAGAGAGACCCAGTACTTC. This translates into CSARGNGRETQYF.

This clonotype was recorded a few times. This chain connects TRBV4-1 to TRBJ2-1; D might be TRBD1 (6 bases). The last part of the DNA fits TRBJ2-7 better; the J call may be wrong. CDR1 and CDR2 from the germline V gene are MGHRA and YSYEKL. This CDR3 is built from 15 residues. CDR3 in amino acids: CASSQEDRDYNEQYF. CDR3 in DNA: TGCGCCAGCAGCCAAGAGGACAGAGACTACAATGAGCAGTACTTC.

Note on this clonotype: One end of the junction does not line up with germline, which may come from a read error. The chain is built from TRBV5-4 and TRBJ1-4; D not certain. There are 14 residues in the CDR3. The germline V gene encodes CDR1 SGHNT and CDR2 YYREEE (reference sequence). DNA for the CDR3: TGTGCCAGCAGCCCGGATCTTACTAAGGAAAAACTGTTTTTT. It encodes CASSPDLTKEKLFF.

This clonotype was counted ten times or more. The chain uses TRBV5-1 and TRBJ2-7; 11 nucleotides align to TRBD2. Trimming at V came to 4 bases and at J to 5 bases, leaving 11 bases not matched to a gene. CDR1 and CDR2 (germline): SGHRS, YFSETQ. This CDR3 has 16 residues. The CDR3 DNA reads TGCGCCAGCAGCCCACCGCTAGCGGGAGGTTTGGACGAGCAGTACTTC. Translating it yields CASSPPLAGGLDEQYF.

This clonotype was counted at least ten times. The rearrangement uses TRBV12-3 or TRBV12-4 and TRBJ2-1; 7 positions agree with TRBD2. V shed 6 bases and J 10 bases; nucleotides not matched to a gene: 6. The CDR3 spans 12 residues. For the CDR3, the DNA is TGTGCCAGCAGCCCCCTACTAGCGGAGCAGTTCTTC. Its translation: CASSPLLAEQFF.

There are many counts of this clonotype. The rearrangement links TRBV2 to TRBJ1-1; D ambiguous. Germline V gives CDR1 SNHLY, CDR2 FYNNEI. The CDR3 spans 14 residues. V lost 1 base and J lost 2, with 8 bases in between. CDR3 sequence (DNA): TGTGCCAGCAGTGAAGTCGCCGAAAACACTGAAGCTTTCTTT. Translating it yields CASSEVAENTEAFF.

The chain couples TRBV7-9 to TRBJ2-4; 10 bases align to TRBD1. V shed 5 bases and J 8 bases; nucleotides not matched to a gene: 12. Germline values: CDR1 SEHNR, CDR2 FQNEAQ (reference sequence). The CDR3 covers 16 residues. The CDR3 loop reads CASSAAKTGGWDIQYF. In DNA form, the CDR3 reads TGTGCCAGCAGCGCCGCCAAGACAGGGGGCTGGGACATTCAGTACTTC.

By sample share, this clonotype is medium-sized. The chain joins TRBV20-1 to TRBJ2-7; TRBD2 might be the D (5 bases). The CDR3 is 15 amino acids. Trimming stripped 0 bases from V and 0 bases from J, with 12 bases between. Germline loops: CDR1 DFQATT, CDR2 SNEGSKA (reference sequence). The CDR3 reads CSARDQDLLSYEQYF. DNA of the CDR3: TGCAGTGCTAGAGATCAGGACTTACTCTCCTACGAGCAGTACTTC.

This clonotype appeared many times. This rearrangement joins TRBV28 to TRBJ2-2; the D gene could be TRBD1 or TRBD2 (5 bases each). The CDR3 covers 13 residues. V was cut by 3 bases and J by 6 bases, with 8 bases left in between. The germline CDR1 and CDR2 sequences are MDHEN and SYDVKM. This CDR3 reads CASSLGVPGELFF. The DNA for the CDR3 is TGTGCCAGCAGTTTGGGGGTCCCCGGGGAGCTGTTTTTT.

This clonotype appeared many times. This sequence joins TRBV24-1 and TRBJ2-6; a possible D gene is TRBD2 (6 bases). The CDR3 contains 18 residues. Germline V gene lookup returns CDR1 KGHDR and CDR2 SFDVKD. Trimming pared 5 bases from V and 2 bases from J, leaving 18 bases between. CDR3 protein: CATSVGTGLAAGANVLTF. In DNA, the CDR3 is TGTGCCACCAGTGTCGGGACTGGACTCGCGGCTGGGGCCAACGTCCTGACTTTC.

This clonotype was observed at least ten times. This chain uses TRBV11-2 with TRBJ2-3; D possibly matches TRBD1 or TRBD2 (6 bases each). Germline CDR1 SGHAT, CDR2 FQNNGV. This CDR3 has 14 residues. Between the trimmed V and J ends, which lost 10 bases and 5 bases, there was a span of 19 bases. CDR3 amino acids: CATRWGAYGDTQYF. The CDR3 DNA reads as TGTGCCACCCGGTGGGGGGCCTACGGAGATACGCAGTATTTT.